One and the same sample provided the 24 T cell receptor beta chains below, sequenced in a study of T cells in Graves' hyperthyroidism and ophthalmopathy. There were TCR beta CDR3 regions amplified from RNA transcripts. First-round RT-PCR of the TCR CDR3 relied on the HTBI primer set. In TCRdb, the multiplex PCR reads were re-called with MiXCR into one record per CDR3 protein. Of around 700,000 distinct CDR3 sequences in the sample, roughly a sixth were seen once. The sequenced sample consisted of blood. The receptors here all came from a woman between 50 and 59 years old with Graves' hyperthyroidism that later progressed to Graves' ophthalmopathy.

The chain carries TRBV29-1 and TRBJ1-2, with 7 bases that match TRBD1. The J segment lost 4 bases and the V segment lost 7 bases, leaving 3 bases of the junction unmatched. The germline gives CDR1 SQVTM, CDR2 ANQGSEA. CDR3 length: 11 amino acids. The CDR3 DNA is TGCAGCGGTGGGACAGCCTATGGCTACACCTTC. Translating it yields CSGGTAYGYTF.

This clonotype was counted many times. The V and J genes are TRBV20-1 and TRBJ2-1, with D possibly matching TRBD2 (5 bases). The CDR3 runs 15 residues. Trimming stripped 6 bases from V and 4 bases from J, with 19 bases between. Germline-derived CDR1 and CDR2 are DFQATT and SNEGSKA (reference sequence). The CDR3 DNA follows: TGCAGTGCATACGGACTGCACCCCATGTACAATGAGCAGTTCTTC. This codes for CSAYGLHPMYNEQFF.

The sample holds one count of this clonotype. V is TRBV5-1 and J is TRBJ1-1, with 9 bases matching TRBD1. Germline CDR1 SGHRS, CDR2 YFSETQ. The junction had 9 bases not matched to a gene; V was cut back by 5 bases and J by 1 base. The CDR3 totals 16 residues. The CDR3 sequence: CASRTGTGTGNTEAFF. CDR3 nucleotides: TGCGCCAGCAGAACCGGGACAGGGACTGGGAACACTGAAGCTTTCTTT.

This clonotype was seen ten or more times. The chain employs TRBV10-3 and TRBJ2-7; 8 bases are a match to TRBD1. V shed 6 bases and J 3 bases; nucleotides not matched to a gene: 10. This CDR3 contains 15 residues. Germline CDR1 ENHRY, CDR2 SYGVKD. Written as DNA, the CDR3 is TGTGCCATCAGAGTCTCCGGGACAGGCTACTACGAGCAGTACTTC. Its translation: CAIRVSGTGYYEQYF.

This clonotype was seen ten or more times. The chain employs TRBV7-3 and TRBJ2-1, with a weak D call TRBD2 (6 bases). The CDR3 extends over 16 amino acids. Trimming took off 3 bases at V and 3 bases at J, with 15 bases between the two ends. Looked up from germline, CDR1 is SGHTA and CDR2 is FQGTGA. As DNA, the CDR3 is TGTGCCAGCAGCTTCGTTGGCGGGAACATCTACAATGAGCAGTTCTTC. This encodes CASSFVGGNIYNEQFF.

In its sample, this clonotype was seen many times. The genes are TRBV7-3 and TRBJ1-1; TRBD1 is a possible D gene (6 bases). V shed 0 bases and J shed 3 bases, with 8 bases lying between them. The germline CDR1 and CDR2 sequences are SGHTA and FQGTGA. This CDR3 is 14 amino acids long. The CDR3 sequence is CASSLTAGDTEAFF. As DNA, the CDR3 is TGTGCCAGCAGCTTAACGGCAGGGGACACTGAAGCTTTCTTT.

This chain links TRBV7-9 with TRBJ2-7; a weak D match, TRBD1 (6 bases). Germline V CDR1 and CDR2: SEHNR, FQNEAQ (reference sequence). The ends were cut back, 5 bases at V and 5 bases at J, with 16 bases in the middle. The CDR3 extends over 14 amino acids. The CDR3: CASSRTQGFNEQYF. DNA for the CDR3: TGTGCCAGCAGCCGAACCCAGGGGTTCAACGAGCAGTACTTC.

At least ten counts were recorded for this clonotype. The rearrangement links TRBV2 to TRBJ1-1, with a tentative D call TRBD1 (5 bases). This CDR3 region has 14 residues. Germline CDR1 and CDR2: SNHLY and FYNNEI. The V gene lost 4 bases and the J gene lost 7 bases, with 16 bases spanning the gap. The CDR3 bases are TGTGCCAGCAGTGGGCTCCGGGGGACGGGTGAAGCTTTCTTT. Protein product: CASSGLRGTGEAFF.

Turning to this clonotype: This may be a read error, as it is one base from a much larger clone. The V gene is TRBV11-2, the J gene TRBJ2-2; tentatively, D is TRBD2 (5 bases). The CDR3 consists of 14 residues. Trimming left V 5 bases short and J 6 bases short, with 13 bases between. The germline CDR1 and CDR2 sequences are SGHAT and FQNNGV. The CDR3 sequence: CASSTSPGAGELFF. CDR3 nucleotides: TGTGCCAGCAGCACGTCTCCCGGGGCCGGGGAGCTGTTTTTT.

The J gene is TRBJ2-2, the V gene TRBV5-8; a possible D gene is TRBD2 (5 bases). The CDR3 covers 13 residues. Germline V gives CDR1 SGHTS, CDR2 YDEGEE. Trimming took off 5 bases at V and 4 bases at J, with 9 bases between the two ends. The CDR3 DNA follows: TGTGCCAGCAGGAGGGTTGCCACCGGGGAGCTGTTTTTT. Translating it yields CASRRVATGELFF. Based on the CDR3 plus reference TRBV5-8 and TRBJ2-2, the full variable domain is EAGVTQSPTHLIKTRGQQATLRCSPISGHTSVYWYQQALGLGLQFLLWYDEGEERNRGNFPPRFSGRQFPNYSSELNVNALELEDSALYLCASRRVATGELFFGEGSRLTVL.

V usage is TRBV12-3 or TRBV12-4 and J usage is TRBJ1-6; D unclear. V was trimmed by 0 bases and J by 11 bases, leaving 11 bases between them. This CDR3 is 14 amino acids long. The CDR3 spells CASSLARRDPPLHF. CDR3 coding DNA: TGTGCCAGCAGTTTAGCGAGAAGGGATCCACCCCTCCACTTT.

The chain uses TRBV7-9 and TRBJ1-2; 8 bases are shared with TRBD1. The CDR3 covers 15 residues. CDR1 SEHNR and CDR2 FQNEAQ come from the germline V gene (reference sequence). Trimming took 0 bases from V and 8 from J; bases not matched to a gene: 8. The CDR3 nucleotides are TGTGCCAGCAGCTTAGCGGGGGGACAGGCACACGGCTACACCTTC. It yields the protein CASSLAGGQAHGYTF.

This clonotype was found many times. The CDR3 region has the DNA TGTGCCAGCAGCCACGGGATGGGACAGCAAGAGACCCAGTACTTC. Its translation is CASSHGMGQQETQYF. The gene calls are TRBV7-3 and TRBJ2-5; TRBD1 agrees at 7 bases. J was trimmed by 2 bases and V by 5 bases; bases with no gene match: 8. Germline lookup yields CDR1 SGHTA and CDR2 FQGTGA. The CDR3 has 15 residues. Based on the CDR3 plus reference TRBV7-3 and TRBJ2-5, the full variable domain is GAGVSQTPSNKVTEKGKYVELRCDPISGHTALYWYRQSLGQGPEFLIYFQGTGAADDSGLPNDRFFAVRPEGSVSTLKIQRTERGDSAVYLCASSHGMGQQETQYFGPGTRLLVL.

This clonotype was detected ten times or more. The gene calls are TRBV6-1 and TRBJ1-2; D is perhaps TRBD1 (6 bases). There are 18 residues in the CDR3. V lost 2 bases and J 1 base, leaving 20 bases between the germline ends. Germline V CDR1 and CDR2: MNHNS, SASEGT. As DNA, the CDR3 is TGTGCCAGCAGTGAATGGGGAGGACAGAAGAGAGATAACTATGGCTACACCTTC. As protein: CASSEWGGQKRDNYGYTF.

The J gene is TRBJ2-2, the V gene TRBV6-1, with a possible D match to TRBD1 (6 bases). The CDR3 is 14 amino acids. Germline CDR1 is MNHNS and CDR2 is SASEGT. V was cut by 5 bases and J by 3 bases, with 10 bases left in between. This CDR3 is CASSPRTDTGELFF. Written as DNA, the CDR3 is TGTGCCAGCAGTCCCAGGACAGACACCGGGGAGCTGTTTTTT.

This clonotype was seen ten or more times. The chain has TRBV27 and TRBJ1-1; the match to TRBD1 covers 10 bases. Trimming took 4 bases from V and 5 from J; bases not matched to a gene: 10. This CDR3 has 16 residues. The V gene's germline CDR1 is MNHEY and CDR2 SMNVEV (reference sequence). Here the CDR3 DNA reads TGTGCCAGCAGTTCCACACCCGGACAGGGGGGGACTGAAGCTTTCTTT. As protein: CASSSTPGQGGTEAFF.

This chain uses TRBV7-9 with TRBJ2-6; the D is unclear. This CDR3 spans 16 amino acids. The V end was cut by 1 base, the J end by 0 bases, with 7 bases between. Per the germline V gene, CDR1 is SEHNR and CDR2 is FQNEAQ (reference sequence). The chain's CDR3 is CASSLVGSSGANVLTF. CDR3 bases: TGTGCCAGCAGCTTAGTGGGCAGCTCTGGGGCCAACGTCCTGACTTTC.

The V gene is TRBV4-1, the J gene TRBJ1-6; 7 bases agree with TRBD1. Germline values: CDR1 MGHRA, CDR2 YSYEKL. With 1 base clipped from V and 6 bases from J, the junction kept 9 bases outside the gene matches. The CDR3 is 17 residues long. CDR3 loop: CASSQVTPHRGNSPLHF. The CDR3 bases are TGCGCCAGCAGCCAAGTAACCCCGCACAGGGGTAATTCACCCCTCCACTTT.

This clonotype was found many times. V is TRBV20-1 and J is TRBJ2-3; 9 nucleotides match TRBD1. Germline V lookup: CDR1 DFQATT, CDR2 SNEGSKA (reference sequence). This CDR3 spans 17 amino acids. Trimming cost V 6 bases and J 4 bases; bases outside gene matches: 17. CDR3 loop: CSAVPGVRDRAADTQYF. The CDR3 nucleotides read TGCAGTGCCGTACCAGGGGTCCGGGACAGGGCGGCAGATACGCAGTATTTT.

This clonotype was seen many times. At one end, the junction sequence differs from germline, possibly due to a read error. The chain couples TRBV7-8 to TRBJ2-5; the D gene is possibly TRBD1 (6 bases). CDR1 SGHVS and CDR2 FQNEAQ come from the germline V gene. This CDR3 spans 14 amino acids. CDR3 DNA sequence: TGTGCCAGCACCTTAGGGCCAGGGGTAGAGACCCAGTACTTC. Its protein is CASTLGPGVETQYF.

This clonotype was observed at least ten times. The chain joins TRBV3-1 to TRBJ1-2; D not certain. V was trimmed by 1 base and J by 2 bases, leaving 14 bases between them. This CDR3 is built from 16 residues. The germline CDR1 and CDR2 sequences are LGHDT and YNNKEL (reference sequence). Written as DNA, the CDR3 is TGTGCCAGCAGCCAAGTAGGATCAGGAGCGAACTATGGCTACACCTTC. It translates to CASSQVGSGANYGYTF.

This clonotype was seen repeatedly, ten times or more. V is TRBV30 and J is TRBJ2-7; TRBD1 matches at 8 bases. Germline CDR1 GTSNPN, CDR2 SVGIG (reference sequence). The V and J ends lost 4 bases and 1 base, in that order; junction bases with no gene match: 6. The CDR3 runs to 14 residues. The CDR3 sequence is CAWTAGGQSYEQYF. Here the CDR3 DNA reads TGTGCCTGGACGGCAGGGGGCCAGTCCTACGAGCAGTACTTC.

This clonotype appeared a few times. The CDR3 DNA is TGTGCCAGCAGTCCCAGCAGGAACTCTGGAAACACCATATATTTT. Translating gives CASSPSRNSGNTIYF. The rearrangement links TRBV12-3 or TRBV12-4 to TRBJ1-3; D is unclear. This CDR3 comprises 15 residues. Trimming removed 5 bases from V and 0 bases from J, with 11 bases in between.

This clonotype has a count of ten or more. This chain joins TRBV6-1 and TRBJ1-2, with D tentatively TRBD1 (6 bases). V dropped 8 bases and J dropped 6 bases, with 19 bases sitting between them. The CDR3 runs 14 residues. Germline-derived CDR1 and CDR2 are MNHNS and SASEGT. The CDR3, as DNA: TGTGCCAGCGGACACGTATCGGGGGCGAATGGCTACACCTTC. Translated: CASGHVSGANGYTF.